The clone carrying this T cell receptor beta chain showed up just a few times. The antigen is unknown. Per germline, CDR1 LGHNA and CDR2 YSLEER. V was clipped by 5 bases and J by 8 bases, with 19 bases between them. There are 15 residues in the CDR3. TCRdb re-called the 5' RACE reads with MiXCR, one entry per CDR3 protein. The sample contains 250,000 to 300,000 distinct CDR3 sequences, around 8.8% of which appear only once. This sample was included in a study of identical twins. The study's findings and limits: Carriage of fewer insertions was seen in abundant cord blood beta clonotypes, whereas memory repertoires showed none. Models underestimated how often monozygotic twins shared out-of-frame TCR alpha.

No donor was unhealthy or non-Caucasian. This same sample was also part of a study on yellow fever vaccine responses in identical twins.

This chain links TRBV4-3 with TRBJ2-1, with TRBD2 as a possible D gene (6 bases). Input material: CD8+ T cells sorted from blood. The clonotype originates from a woman between 18 and 30 years old in good health. The CDR3 coding sequence is TGCGCCAGCAGCGGACGGGACCGGGGGTCGGATGAGCAGTTCTTC. Protein: CASSGRDRGSDEQFF.